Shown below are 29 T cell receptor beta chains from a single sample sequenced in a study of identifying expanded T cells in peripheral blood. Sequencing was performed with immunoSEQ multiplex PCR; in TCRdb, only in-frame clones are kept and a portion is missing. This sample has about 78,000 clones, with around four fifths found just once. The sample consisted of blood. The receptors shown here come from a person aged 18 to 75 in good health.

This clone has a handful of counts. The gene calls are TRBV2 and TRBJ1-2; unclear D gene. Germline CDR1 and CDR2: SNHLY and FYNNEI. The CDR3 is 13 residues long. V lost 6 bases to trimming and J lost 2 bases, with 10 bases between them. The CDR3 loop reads CASRGDGNYGYTF. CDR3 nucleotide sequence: TGTGCCAGCAGAGGTGACGGAAACTATGGCTACACCTTC.

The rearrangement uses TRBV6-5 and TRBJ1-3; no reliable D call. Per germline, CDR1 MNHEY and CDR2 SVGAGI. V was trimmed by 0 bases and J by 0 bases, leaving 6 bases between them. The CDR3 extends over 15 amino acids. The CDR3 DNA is TGTGCCAGCAGTTACTCAACGGACTCTGGAAACACCATATATTTT. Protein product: CASSYSTDSGNTIYF.

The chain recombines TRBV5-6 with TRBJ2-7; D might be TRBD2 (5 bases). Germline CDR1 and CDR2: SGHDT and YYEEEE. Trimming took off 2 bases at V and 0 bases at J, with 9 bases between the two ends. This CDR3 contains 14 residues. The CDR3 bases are TGTGCCAGCAGCTTAACGGGGAGCTCCTACGAGCAGTACTTC. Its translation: CASSLTGSSYEQYF.

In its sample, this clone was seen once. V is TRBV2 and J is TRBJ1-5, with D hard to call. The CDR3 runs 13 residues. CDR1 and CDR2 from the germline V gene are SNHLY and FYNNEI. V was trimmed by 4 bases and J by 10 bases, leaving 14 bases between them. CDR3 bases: TGTGCCAGCAGTGTGGGCTCCCCCGGACCCCAGCATTTT. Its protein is CASSVGSPGPQHF.

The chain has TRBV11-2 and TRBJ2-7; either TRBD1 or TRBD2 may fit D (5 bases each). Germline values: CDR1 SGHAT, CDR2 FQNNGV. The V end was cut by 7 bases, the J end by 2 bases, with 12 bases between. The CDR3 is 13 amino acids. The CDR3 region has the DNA TGTGCCAGCACTGCCGGGGCCGCCTACGAGCAGTACTTC. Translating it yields CASTAGAAYEQYF.

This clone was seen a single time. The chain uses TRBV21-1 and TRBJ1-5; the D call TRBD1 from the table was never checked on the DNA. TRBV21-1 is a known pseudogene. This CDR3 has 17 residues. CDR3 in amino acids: CASSAKADSTGDQPQHF. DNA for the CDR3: TGTGCCAGCAGCGCCAAAGCCGATTCGACAGGGGATCAGCCCCAGCATTTT.

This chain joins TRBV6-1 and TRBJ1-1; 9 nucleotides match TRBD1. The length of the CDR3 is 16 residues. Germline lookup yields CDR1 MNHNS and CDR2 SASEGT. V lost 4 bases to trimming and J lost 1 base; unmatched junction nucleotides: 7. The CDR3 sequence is CASSAWGQGRNTEAFF. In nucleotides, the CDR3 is TGTGCCAGCAGTGCGTGGGGACAGGGACGGAACACTGAAGCTTTCTTT.

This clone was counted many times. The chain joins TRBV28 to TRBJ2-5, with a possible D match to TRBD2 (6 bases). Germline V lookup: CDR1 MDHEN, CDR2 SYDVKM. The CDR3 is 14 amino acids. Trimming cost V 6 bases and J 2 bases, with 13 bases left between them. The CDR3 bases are TGTGCCAGCAGCCCCTGGGACTCGCAAGAGACCCAGTACTTC. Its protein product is CASSPWDSQETQYF.

The CDR3 nucleotides are TGTGCCAGTAGTACGGGACTAGCGGGAGGGCTCTTTAAGTTCTTC. Translating it yields CASSTGLAGGLFKFF. The gene calls are TRBV19 and TRBJ2-1, with TRBD2 identical over 16 bases. Germline V CDR1 and CDR2: LNHDA, SQIVND (reference sequence). This CDR3 has 15 residues. V was pared by 4 bases and J by 14 bases, with 8 bases of the junction left unmatched.

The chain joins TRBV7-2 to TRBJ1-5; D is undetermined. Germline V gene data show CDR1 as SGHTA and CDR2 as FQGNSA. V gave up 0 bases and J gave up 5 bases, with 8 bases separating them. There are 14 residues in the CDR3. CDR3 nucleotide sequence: TGTGCCAGCAGCTTAGCGATTGGAGATCAGCCCCAGCATTTT. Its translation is CASSLAIGDQPQHF.

CDR3 protein: CASSPRMGTVHLEAFF. In DNA, the CDR3 is TGTGCCAGCAGCCCGAGAATGGGGACCGTCCACCTTGAAGCTTTCTTT. The chain couples TRBV7-6 to TRBJ1-1, with D perhaps TRBD1 (5 bases). Germline V CDR1 and CDR2: SGHVS, FNYEAQ. There are 16 residues in the CDR3. Trimming stripped 5 bases from V and 7 bases from J, with 23 bases between.

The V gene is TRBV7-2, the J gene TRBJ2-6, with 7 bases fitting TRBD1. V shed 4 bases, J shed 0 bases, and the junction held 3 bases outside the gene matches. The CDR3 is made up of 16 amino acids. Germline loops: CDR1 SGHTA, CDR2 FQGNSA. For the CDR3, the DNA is TGTGCCAGCAGCTGGACAGGAATCTCTGGGGCCAACGTCCTGACTTTC. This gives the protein CASSWTGISGANVLTF.

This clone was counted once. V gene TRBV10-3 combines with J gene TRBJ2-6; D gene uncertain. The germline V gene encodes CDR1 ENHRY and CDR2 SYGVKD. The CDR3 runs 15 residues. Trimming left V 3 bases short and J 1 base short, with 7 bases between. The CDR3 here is CAISERNSGANVLTF. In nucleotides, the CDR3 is TGTGCCATCAGTGAAAGAAATTCTGGGGCCAACGTCCTGACTTTC.

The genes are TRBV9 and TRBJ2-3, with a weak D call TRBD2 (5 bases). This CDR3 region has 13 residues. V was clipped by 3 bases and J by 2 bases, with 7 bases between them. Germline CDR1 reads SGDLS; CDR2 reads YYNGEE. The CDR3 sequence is CASSGTSTDTQYF. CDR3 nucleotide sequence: TGTGCCAGCAGCGGGACTTCCACAGATACGCAGTATTTT.

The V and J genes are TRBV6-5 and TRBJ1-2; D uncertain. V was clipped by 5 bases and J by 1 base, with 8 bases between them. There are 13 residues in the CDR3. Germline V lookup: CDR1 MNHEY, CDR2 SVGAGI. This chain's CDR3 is CASSRQDNYGYTF. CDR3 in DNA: TGTGCCAGCAGTCGGCAGGATAACTATGGCTACACCTTC.

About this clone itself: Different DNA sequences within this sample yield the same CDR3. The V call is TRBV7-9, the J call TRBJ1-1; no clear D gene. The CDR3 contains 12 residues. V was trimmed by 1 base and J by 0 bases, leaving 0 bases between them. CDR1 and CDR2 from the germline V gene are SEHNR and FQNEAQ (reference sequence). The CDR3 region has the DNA TGTGCCAGCAGCTTAGTGAACACTGAAGCTTTCTTT. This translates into CASSLVNTEAFF.

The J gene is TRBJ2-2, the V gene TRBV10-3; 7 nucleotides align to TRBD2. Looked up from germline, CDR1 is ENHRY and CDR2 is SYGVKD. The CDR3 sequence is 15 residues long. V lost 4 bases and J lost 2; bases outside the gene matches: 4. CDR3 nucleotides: TGTGCCATCAGTGTTGCGGGGGATAACACCGGGGAGCTGTTTTTT. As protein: CAISVAGDNTGELFF.

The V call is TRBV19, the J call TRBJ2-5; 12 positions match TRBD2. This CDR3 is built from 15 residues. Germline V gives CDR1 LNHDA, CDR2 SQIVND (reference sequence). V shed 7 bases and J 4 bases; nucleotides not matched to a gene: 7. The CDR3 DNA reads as TGTGCCAGTAACCCGACTAGCGGGAGCGGAGAGACCCAGTACTTC. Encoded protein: CASNPTSGSGETQYF.

The chain's CDR3 is CASSPIAGGTYNEQFF. The CDR3 nucleotides are TGTGCCAGCAGTCCCATAGCGGGAGGAACCTACAATGAGCAGTTCTTC. V is TRBV27 and J is TRBJ2-1; 10 nucleotides align to TRBD2. Losses at the gene ends were 5 bases for V and 2 bases for J; bases not matched to a gene: 6. Germline assignment: CDR1 MNHEY and CDR2 SMNVEV (reference sequence). CDR3 length: 16 residues.

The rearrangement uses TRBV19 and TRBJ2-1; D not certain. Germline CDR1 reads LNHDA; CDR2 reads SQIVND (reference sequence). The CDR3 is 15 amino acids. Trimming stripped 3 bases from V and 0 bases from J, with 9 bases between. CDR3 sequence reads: CASSIALSSYNEQFF. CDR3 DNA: TGTGCCAGTAGTATCGCGCTGAGCTCCTACAATGAGCAGTTCTTC.

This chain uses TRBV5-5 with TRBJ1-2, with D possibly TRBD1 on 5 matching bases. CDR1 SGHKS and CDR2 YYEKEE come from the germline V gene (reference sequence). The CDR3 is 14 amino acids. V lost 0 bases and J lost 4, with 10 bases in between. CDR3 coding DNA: TGTGCCAGCAGCTTGGGGGGCGCTGGCTATGGCTACACCTTC. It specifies CASSLGGAGYGYTF.

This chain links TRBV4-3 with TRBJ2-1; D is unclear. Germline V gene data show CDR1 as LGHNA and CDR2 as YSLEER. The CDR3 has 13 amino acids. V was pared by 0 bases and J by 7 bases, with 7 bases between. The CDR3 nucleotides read TGCGCCAGCAGCCAAGATTCCGGAAATGAGCAGTTCTTC. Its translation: CASSQDSGNEQFF.

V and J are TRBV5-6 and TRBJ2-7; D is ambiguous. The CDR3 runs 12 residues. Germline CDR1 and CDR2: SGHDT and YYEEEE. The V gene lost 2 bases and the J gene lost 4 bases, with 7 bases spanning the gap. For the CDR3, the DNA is TGTGCCAGCAGCTTCGTAGATTACGAGCAGTACTTC. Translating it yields CASSFVDYEQYF.

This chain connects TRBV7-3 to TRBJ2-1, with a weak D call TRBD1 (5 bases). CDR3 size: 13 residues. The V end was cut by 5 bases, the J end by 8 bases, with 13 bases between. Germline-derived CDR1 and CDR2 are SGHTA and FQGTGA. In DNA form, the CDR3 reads TGTGCCAGCAGCACCCAGGGTGGGTATGAGCAGTTCTTC. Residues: CASSTQGGYEQFF.

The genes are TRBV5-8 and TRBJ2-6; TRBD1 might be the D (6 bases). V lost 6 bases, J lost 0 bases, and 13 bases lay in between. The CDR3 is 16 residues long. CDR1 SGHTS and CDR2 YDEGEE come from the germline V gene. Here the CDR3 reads CASTPRQVSGANVLTF. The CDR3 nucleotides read TGTGCCAGCACCCCACGACAGGTCTCTGGGGCCAACGTCCTGACTTTC.

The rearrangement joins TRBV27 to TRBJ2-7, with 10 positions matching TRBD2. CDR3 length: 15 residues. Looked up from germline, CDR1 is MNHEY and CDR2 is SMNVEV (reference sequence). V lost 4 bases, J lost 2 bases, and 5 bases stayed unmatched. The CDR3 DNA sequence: TGTGCCAGCAGTTACGGACTAGCGGCGGCCTACGAGCAGTACTTC. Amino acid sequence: CASSYGLAAAYEQYF.

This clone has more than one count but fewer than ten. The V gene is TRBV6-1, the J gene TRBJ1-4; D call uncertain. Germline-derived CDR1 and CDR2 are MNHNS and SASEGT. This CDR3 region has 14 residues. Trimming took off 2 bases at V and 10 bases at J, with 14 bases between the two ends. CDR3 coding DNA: TGTGCCAGCAGTGAATTAGGGCGGGCGGCAAAACTGTTTTTT. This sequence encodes CASSELGRAAKLFF.

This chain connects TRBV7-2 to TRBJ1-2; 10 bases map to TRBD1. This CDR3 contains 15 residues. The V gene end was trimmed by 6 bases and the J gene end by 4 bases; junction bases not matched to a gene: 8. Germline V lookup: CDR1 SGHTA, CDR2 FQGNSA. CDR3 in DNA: TGTGCCAGCAGGTCCGGGACAGGGGTACCCTATGGCTACACCTTC. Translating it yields CASRSGTGVPYGYTF.

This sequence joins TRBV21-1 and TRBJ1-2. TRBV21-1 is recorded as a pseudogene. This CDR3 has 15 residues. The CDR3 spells CASSKCNQQAYGYTF. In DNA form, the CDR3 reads TGTGCCAGCAGCAAATGCAACCAACAAGCATATGGCTACACCTTC.